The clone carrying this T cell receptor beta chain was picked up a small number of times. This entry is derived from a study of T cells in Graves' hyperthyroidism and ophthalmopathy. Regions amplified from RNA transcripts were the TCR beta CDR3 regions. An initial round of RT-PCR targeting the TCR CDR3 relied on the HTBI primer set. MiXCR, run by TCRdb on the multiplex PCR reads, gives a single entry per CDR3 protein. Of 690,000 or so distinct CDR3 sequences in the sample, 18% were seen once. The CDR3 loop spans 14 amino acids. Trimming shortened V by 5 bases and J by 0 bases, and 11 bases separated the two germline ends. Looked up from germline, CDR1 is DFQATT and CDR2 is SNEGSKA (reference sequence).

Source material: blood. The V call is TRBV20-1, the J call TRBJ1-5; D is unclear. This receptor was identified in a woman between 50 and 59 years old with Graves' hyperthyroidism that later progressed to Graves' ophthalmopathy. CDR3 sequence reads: CSALTGPSNQPQHF. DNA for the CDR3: TGCAGTGCTCTGACGGGCCCTAGCAATCAGCCCCAGCATTTT.